The 10 T cell receptor beta chains below come from one sample, sequenced in a study of identical twins. Using its own MiXCR run on the 5' RACE reads, TCRdb lists one record per CDR3 protein. The sample carries some 460,000 distinct CDR3 sequences, about 14% recorded once. This sample also appeared in a second study, on yellow fever vaccine responses in identical twins.

Sequencing input: CD4+ T cells sorted from blood. The source of these receptors is a woman in her late teens or twenties in good health.

The chain links TRBV20-1 to TRBJ2-1; 13 nucleotides agree with TRBD2. This CDR3 is 15 amino acids long. Germline V gene sequence: CDR1 DFQATT, CDR2 SNEGSKA (reference sequence). Trimming cost V 1 base and J 5 bases; bases outside gene matches: 2. Written as DNA, the CDR3 is TGCAGTGCTAGAGGGACTAGCGGGAGAAACAATGAGCAGTTCTTC. This gives the protein CSARGTSGRNNEQFF.

Only a few counts were recorded for this clonotype. V gene TRBV5-1 combines with J gene TRBJ1-1; 7 nucleotides line up with TRBD1. This CDR3 has 13 amino acids. With V trimmed by 0 bases and J by 4 bases, 0 bases remained unmatched. Germline loops: CDR1 SGHRS, CDR2 YFSETQ. Here the CDR3 DNA reads TGCGCCAGCAGCTTGGGGACAGGCACTGAAGCTTTCTTT. It is translated as CASSLGTGTEAFF.

This clonotype was seen only a few times. At one of its ends the junction is not consistent with the germline gene, which may arise from a read error. The chain combines TRBV7-7 with TRBJ2-7; 8 nucleotides align to TRBD1. The germline CDR1 and CDR2 sequences are SSHAT and FNYEAQ (reference sequence). The CDR3 runs 13 residues. This chain's CDR3 is CASSYRQGTEQYF. The DNA for the CDR3 is TGTGCTAGCAGCTACCGACAGGGGACCGAGCAGTACTTC.

The V and J genes are TRBV4-3 and TRBJ2-2; D tentatively reads TRBD1 or TRBD2 (5 bases each). V gave up 0 bases and J gave up 5 bases, with 7 bases separating them. The CDR3 length is 14 residues. The germline V gene encodes CDR1 LGHNA and CDR2 YSLEER. The CDR3 reads CASSQDGGTGELFF. CDR3 DNA: TGCGCCAGCAGCCAAGATGGGGGTACCGGGGAGCTGTTTTTT.

This clonotype was counted a few times. This chain links TRBV28 with TRBJ2-7; 8 nucleotides agree with TRBD1. CDR3 length equals 14 residues. CDR1 MDHEN and CDR2 SYDVKM come from the germline V gene. The trim removed 6 bases at V and 0 bases at J, leaving 4 bases unmatched. The CDR3 region has the DNA TGTGCCAGCAGGAGACAGGGGAGCTCCTACGAGCAGTACTTC. It yields the protein CASRRQGSSYEQYF.

The gene calls are TRBV12-3 or TRBV12-4 and TRBJ2-7, with D unclear. Trimming took 3 bases from V and 6 from J, leaving 18 bases between them. The CDR3 has 15 amino acids. The CDR3: CASSFIGAPSVEQYF. CDR3 sequence (DNA): TGTGCCAGCAGTTTTATCGGAGCCCCCTCCGTCGAGCAGTACTTC.

This clonotype was found a few times. The genes are TRBV3-1 and TRBJ2-7; 12 bases match TRBD2. In germline, CDR1 is LGHDT, CDR2 YNNKEL (reference sequence). V trimming: 0 bases; J trimming: 3 bases; junction bases outside the gene matches: 9. This CDR3 spans 18 amino acids. This CDR3 reads CASSQEGPRLAGVYEQYF. The CDR3 DNA sequence: TGTGCCAGCAGCCAAGAAGGCCCCCGACTAGCGGGGGTCTACGAGCAGTACTTC.

This clonotype was seen more than once but under ten times. The rearrangement uses TRBV5-6 and TRBJ1-4; perhaps TRBD1 as D (5 bases). The CDR3 has 15 amino acids. Looked up from germline, CDR1 is SGHDT and CDR2 is YYEEEE. The V and J ends lost 4 bases and 8 bases respectively, with 18 bases between them. Here the CDR3 reads CASSASTGADEKLFF. The DNA for the CDR3 is TGTGCCAGCAGCGCGTCGACCGGGGCGGACGAAAAACTGTTTTTT.

The genes are TRBV6-1 and TRBJ2-5, with D unresolved. The V and J ends lost 4 bases and 4 bases respectively, with 22 bases between them. In germline, CDR1 is MNHNS, CDR2 SASEGT. This CDR3 contains 17 residues. This chain's CDR3 is CASSAFRSRQQGETQYF. CDR3 bases: TGTGCCAGCAGTGCATTCAGATCGCGTCAGCAAGGAGAGACCCAGTACTTC.

There are a few counts of this clonotype. V usage is TRBV28 and J usage is TRBJ1-2; the match to TRBD1 covers 9 bases. V lost 6 bases and J lost 7; bases outside the gene matches: 12. The germline gives CDR1 MDHEN, CDR2 SYDVKM. CDR3 length: 15 residues. The CDR3 DNA reads as TGTGCCAGCAGGCCAACCCGGACAGGGGATATTGGCTACACCTTC. Its protein is CASRPTRTGDIGYTF.